This T cell receptor beta chain was captured in a study of blood T cell repertoires in COVID-19. Authors' processing steps: Estimated nucleated cell counts came from reference gene primer amplification. Sequencing was performed with immunoSEQ multiplex PCR; in TCRdb, only in-frame clones are kept and a portion is missing. V, J and clone size were drawn from that table, and D and trimming were deduced from the DNA. Seen here are over 120,000 clones, about four fifths observed once, and the top ten hold approximately 3.8%. The receptor was isolated from a woman aged 60-70 years with acute or convalescent COVID-19. Sequenced input: peripheral blood.

The CDR3 bases are TGCGCCAGCAGCTTGTTATCAGGGGACGGTCAGCCCCAGCATTTT. Amino acids: CASSLLSGDGQPQHF. The chain joins TRBV5-1 to TRBJ1-5; TRBD1 might be the D (6 bases). CDR3 size: 15 residues. V gave up 1 base and J gave up 6 bases, with 14 bases separating them. Germline assignment: CDR1 SGHRS and CDR2 YFSETQ.